A single sample gave rise to the 12 T cell receptor beta chains below, sequenced in a study of blood T cell repertoires in COVID-19. Sequenced by immunoSEQ multiplex PCR; TCRdb stores in-frame clones only, minus some. Of about 260,000 clones listed, approximately 90% are singletons. Sequencing used PBMCs or T cells enriched from blood (not recorded which). All receptors derive from a man in his forties who had been exposed to COVID-19.

The gene calls are TRBV11-2 and TRBJ1-2; no clear D. CDR1 and CDR2 from the germline V gene are SGHAT and FQNNGV. V lost 5 bases and J 10 bases, leaving 11 bases between the germline ends. This CDR3 region has 11 residues. The DNA for the CDR3 is TGTGCCAGCAGCCCCGGGGTTGTCTACACCTTC. Protein sequence: CASSPGVVYTF.

There are a few counts of this clone. CDR3: CASGFALWNTEAFF. In DNA, the CDR3 is TGTGCTAGTGGTTTTGCACTCTGGAACACTGAAGCTTTCTTT. The chain employs TRBV12-5 and TRBJ1-1; no reliable D call. Germline V gene lookup returns CDR1 LGHNT and CDR2 FRNRAP. The CDR3 runs 14 residues. V dropped 3 bases and J dropped 1 base, with 9 bases sitting between them.

V gene TRBV30 combines with J gene TRBJ2-1; 11 bases align to TRBD2. The CDR3 has 14 amino acids. V lost 8 bases, J lost 0 bases, and 3 bases stayed unmatched. Germline lookup yields CDR1 GTSNPN and CDR2 SVGIG (reference sequence). The CDR3 DNA reads TGTGCCGGGACTAGCGGAAGCTCCTACAATGAGCAGTTCTTC. This translates into CAGTSGSSYNEQFF.

This chain connects TRBV10-3 to TRBJ1-4, with D maybe TRBD1 (5 bases). CDR1 ENHRY and CDR2 SYGVKD come from the germline V gene. V shed 4 bases and J shed 7 bases, with 10 bases lying between them. This CDR3 has 13 amino acids. This chain's CDR3 is CAISVGTGEKLFF. In nucleotides, the CDR3 is TGTGCCATCAGTGTAGGAACAGGTGAAAAACTGTTTTTT.

The chain recombines TRBV6-5 with TRBJ2-5; D is undetermined. Germline CDR1 MNHEY, CDR2 SVGAGI. Trimming left V 7 bases short and J 5 bases short, with 14 bases between. The CDR3 has 13 amino acids. The chain's CDR3 is CASTPGGWETQYF. The CDR3 DNA follows: TGTGCCAGCACTCCCGGCGGTTGGGAGACCCAGTACTTC.

V usage is TRBV12-3 or TRBV12-4 and J usage is TRBJ2-1; D unresolved. Trimming took off 0 bases at V and 8 bases at J, with 5 bases between the two ends. This CDR3 has 12 amino acids. The CDR3: CASSLASDEQFF. CDR3 coding DNA: TGTGCCAGCAGTTTAGCGTCTGATGAGCAGTTCTTC.

V is TRBV19 and J is TRBJ2-2; 12 bases line up with TRBD2. Germline V gene data show CDR1 as LNHDA and CDR2 as SQIVND (reference sequence). V lost 6 bases and J lost 5; bases outside the gene matches: 13. The length of the CDR3 is 18 residues. CDR3 DNA sequence: TGTGCCAGTAGCCGCCCACTAGCGGGAGGAAGTTGGACCGGGGAGCTGTTTTTT. Translation: CASSRPLAGGSWTGELFF.

The rearrangement links TRBV10-3 to TRBJ2-1; 14 bases align to TRBD2. The trim removed 7 bases at V and 0 bases at J, leaving 5 bases unmatched. The CDR3 is 17 amino acids. Germline loops: CDR1 ENHRY, CDR2 SYGVKD. The CDR3 region has the DNA TGTGCCATCAATCCCGGGACTAGCGGGAGCTCCTACAATGAGCAGTTCTTC. Encoded protein: CAINPGTSGSSYNEQFF.

This chain uses TRBV27 with TRBJ2-3; 9 nucleotides match TRBD2. Germline CDR1 MNHEY, CDR2 SMNVEV (reference sequence). The CDR3 spans 16 residues. V lost 1 base and J lost 2; bases outside the gene matches: 4. CDR3: CASSLLGGRDTDTQYF. CDR3 bases: TGTGCCAGCAGTTTATTAGGCGGGAGGGACACAGATACGCAGTATTTT.

The chain is built from TRBV28 and TRBJ2-1; TRBD2 matches 9 bases. CDR3 length equals 14 residues. The junction had 2 bases not matched to a gene; V was cut back by 3 bases and J by 5 bases. Germline values: CDR1 MDHEN, CDR2 SYDVKM. The CDR3 nucleotides read TGTGCCAGCAGTTTTCGCGGGGGGGACAATGAGCAGTTCTTC. Its protein product is CASSFRGGDNEQFF.

This clone is a singleton in its sample. This chain joins TRBV12-3 or TRBV12-4 and TRBJ2-7; tentatively, D is TRBD1 (5 bases). The CDR3 sequence is 13 residues long. Trimming took off 2 bases at V and 0 bases at J, with 5 bases between the two ends. DNA for the CDR3: TGTGCCAGCAGTTTAACAGGCTCCTACGAGCAGTACTTC. Translated, it gives CASSLTGSYEQYF.

CDR3 in amino acids: CAIGGQGVNTEAFF. In nucleotides, the CDR3 is TGTGCCATCGGAGGACAGGGCGTGAACACTGAAGCTTTCTTT. This chain connects TRBV10-3 to TRBJ1-1; 8 bases map to TRBD1. Germline values: CDR1 ENHRY, CDR2 SYGVKD. Unmatched junction bases numbered 5, after V lost 8 bases and J lost 0 bases. CDR3 size: 14 residues.